This T cell receptor (beta chain) was observed in a study of T-cell reconstitution after alpha-beta-depleted transplantation in children. A note on this clonotype: Its antigen is not identified.

Study-wide results and caveats: At around two months after transplant, the alpha-beta T cells were reportedly derived from several hundred expanded clones that came from non-depleted graft cells. T-cell counts and diversity were attributed mostly to newly produced T cells one year after transplant.

A library of TCRbeta sequences, prepared with unique molecular identifiers, was generated. TCRdb used MiXCR to reprocess the PCR reads, holding one entry per CDR3 protein. The top ten clones hold roughly 40% of a sample with 300,000 to 400,000 distinct CDR3 sequences, about a sixth of them seen once. The receptor's source is a male patient between 2 and 15 years old who had a stem cell transplant for acute lymphoblastic leukemia, so the T cells may come from the graft donor. Sequences were derived from PBMCs, mostly from graft donor cells, sampled 360 days after TCRalphabeta/CD19-depleted stem cell transplant.

In nucleotides, the CDR3 is TGTGCCAGCAGCCAGTCTGGACGGTCAGATACGCAGTATTTT. This translates into CASSQSGRSDTQYF. The chain uses TRBV9 and TRBJ2-3; D is ambiguous. The CDR3 extends over 14 amino acids. Trimming removed 4 bases at V and 4 bases at J, with 13 bases between. Germline CDR1 reads SGDLS; CDR2 reads YYNGEE. Looking up the rest from reference TRBV9 and TRBJ2-3 gives the full variable domain: DSGVTQTPKHLITATGQRVTLRCSPRSGDLSVYWYQQSLDQGLQFLIQYYNGEERAKGNILERFSAQQFPDLHSELNLSSLELGDSALYFCASSQSGRSDTQYFGPGTRLTVL.